This T cell receptor beta chain was retrieved from a study of T cells after posttransplantation cyclophosphamide. Study-wide results and limits: Recipient CMV seropositivity and CMV reactivation strongly tracked TRB clonality. Skin or GI-infiltrating T cells shared few TRB sequences with blood. Donor CD8+ memory clones often dominated recipient blood repertoires at later times.

Assay used: immunoSEQ multiplex PCR; TCRdb lists only in-frame clones, some missing. Altogether 2,000 or so clones were found in the sample, and no singletons occur. This clone was detected many times. Its matching antigen is unknown. A marrow graft followed busulfan-fludarabine conditioning, with cyclophosphamide on days +3 and +4. The germline CDR1 and CDR2 sequences are MNHEY and SMNVEV (reference sequence). The J segment lost 0 bases and the V segment lost 5 bases, leaving 7 bases of the junction unmatched. This CDR3 has 17 amino acids. The chain uses TRBV27 and TRBJ1-4, with TRBD1 matching over 9 bases. The material was PBMCs, obtained 86 days after allogeneic stem cell transplant with posttransplant cyclophosphamide. The source is an older female patient who received an allogeneic stem cell transplant from a related donor and was CMV-positive. Some T cells may be provided by the graft donor. The CDR3 protein is CASSLGTGKATNEKLFF. CDR3 DNA: TGTGCCAGCAGTCTTGGGACAGGGAAGGCAACTAATGAAAAACTGTTTTTT.